Below are 14 T cell receptor beta chains sequenced from a single sample in a study of HIV-infected patients and healthy controls. Roughly three months, about 14 weeks, into antiretroviral therapy, follow-up blood was collected. All unsorted peripheral T cells were captured because whole blood was used without fractionation. Reverse transcription used 450 to 500 ng RNA and constant-region primers for alpha and beta. Separate chain-specific third strand synthesis with multiplexing indices produced the alpha and beta libraries. Each CDR3 protein is one row after TCRdb ran MiXCR on the 5' RACE reads. There are about 7,900 distinct CDR3 sequences in the sample; more than 7.5% occur only once, and about 11% lies in the top ten. The sequenced sample was blood, obtained during antiretroviral therapy. These receptors originate from an adult with HIV infection.

This clonotype was picked up many times. This chain joins TRBV20-1 and TRBJ1-5; D uncertain. V was cut by 3 bases and J by 0 bases, with 6 bases left in between. This CDR3 has 13 residues. Germline V lookup: CDR1 DFQATT, CDR2 SNEGSKA (reference sequence). The CDR3 reads CSASSPSNQPQHF. Here the CDR3 DNA reads TGCAGTGCTAGTTCCCCTAGCAATCAGCCCCAGCATTTT.

This clonotype occurred a few times. V is TRBV5-1 and J is TRBJ2-3; D gene unclear. Trimming took off 0 bases at V and 5 bases at J, with 7 bases between the two ends. CDR3 length: 13 residues. CDR1 SGHRS and CDR2 YFSETQ come from the germline V gene. This CDR3 is CASSLGTQDTQYF. CDR3 sequence (DNA): TGCGCCAGCAGCTTGGGGACCCAAGATACGCAGTATTTT.

A few counts support this clonotype. The chain is built from TRBV18 and TRBJ1-1, with D hard to call. Looked up from germline, CDR1 is KGHSH and CDR2 is LQKENI. Trimming took 1 base from V and 0 from J, leaving 9 bases between them. The CDR3 covers 15 residues. Here the CDR3 reads CASSPRRDMNTEAFF. DNA of the CDR3: TGTGCCAGCTCACCACGGCGAGACATGAACACTGAAGCTTTCTTT.

In this sample, this clonotype is medium-sized. The chain couples TRBV7-9 to TRBJ2-7; no reliable D call. The CDR3 spans 13 residues. CDR1 SEHNR and CDR2 FQNEAQ come from the germline V gene (reference sequence). With 6 bases removed from V and 5 bases from J, the gap between germline ends came to 14 bases. The CDR3 here is CASSPSTVNEQYF. Here the CDR3 DNA reads TGTGCCAGCAGTCCAAGTACGGTGAACGAGCAGTACTTC.

The J gene is TRBJ2-3, the V gene TRBV12-3 or TRBV12-4; the D is unclear. The CDR3 is 12 amino acids. V lost 2 bases and J 3 bases, leaving 3 bases between the germline ends. As DNA, the CDR3 is TGTGCCAGCAGTTTAAAGACAGATACGCAGTATTTT. This codes for CASSLKTDTQYF.

By share, this clonotype ranks as medium-sized (0.01 to 0.1%). The chain couples TRBV4-1 to TRBJ2-7, with D unclear. The CDR3 is 14 amino acids. Germline CDR1 reads MGHRA; CDR2 reads YSYEKL. V lost 0 bases and J lost 3, with 9 bases in between. Here the CDR3 reads CASSQDKGLYEQYF. The CDR3 nucleotides read TGCGCCAGCAGCCAAGATAAAGGGCTCTACGAGCAGTACTTC.

This clonotype showed up many times. The chain uses TRBV3-1 and TRBJ1-1; D not certain. Deletions cut 1 base from V and 2 bases from J, with 8 bases between. Germline-derived CDR1 and CDR2 are LGHDT and YNNKEL (reference sequence). There are 14 residues in the CDR3. The DNA for the CDR3 is TGTGCCAGCAGCCAAGGCGCTCATAACACTGAAGCTTTCTTT. This gives the protein CASSQGAHNTEAFF.

By proportion, this clonotype is medium-sized. The rearrangement joins TRBV5-4 to TRBJ2-6, with D hard to call. Germline CDR1 is SGHNT and CDR2 is YYREEE (reference sequence). The CDR3 consists of 15 residues. Deletions cut 1 base from V and 1 base from J, with 6 bases between. The CDR3 nucleotides read TGTGCCAGCAGCTTGCCCCGATCTGGGGCCAACGTCCTGACTTTC. It is translated as CASSLPRSGANVLTF. Combining the CDR3 with reference TRBV5-4 and TRBJ2-6 gives the whole variable domain ETGVTQSPTHLIKTRGQQVTLRCSSQSGHNTVSWYQQALGQGPQFIFQYYREEENGRGNFPPRFSGLQFPNYSSELNVNALELDDSALYLCASSLPRSGANVLTFGAGSRLTVL.

Within the sample, this clonotype is medium-sized. The CDR3: CSAREGSGGATDTQYF. The CDR3 nucleotides are TGCAGTGCTAGAGAGGGGAGCGGGGGGGCCACAGATACGCAGTATTTT. The chain couples TRBV20-1 to TRBJ2-3; TRBD2 matches at 10 bases. V was pared by 0 bases and J by 2 bases, with 5 bases of the junction left unmatched. This CDR3 has 16 residues. The germline CDR1 and CDR2 sequences are DFQATT and SNEGSKA (reference sequence).

This clonotype was detected ten times or more. V and J are TRBV19 and TRBJ2-3, with a weak D call TRBD1 (6 bases). Germline V CDR1 and CDR2: LNHDA, SQIVND (reference sequence). Deletions cut 4 bases from V and 0 bases from J, with 8 bases between. The CDR3 is made up of 14 amino acids. The CDR3 sequence is CASSTTGSTDTQYF. The CDR3 nucleotides are TGTGCCAGTAGTACCACAGGGAGCACAGATACGCAGTATTTT.

This clonotype came up many times. The chain recombines TRBV5-5 with TRBJ1-2, with 8 bases matching TRBD1. Germline V gene sequence: CDR1 SGHKS, CDR2 YYEKEE (reference sequence). This CDR3 has 17 amino acids. Trimming at V came to 4 bases and at J to 2 bases, leaving 13 bases not matched to a gene. The CDR3 sequence: CASSSSGTGASNYGYTF. Written as DNA, the CDR3 is TGTGCCAGCAGCAGCTCCGGGACAGGAGCCAGCAACTATGGCTACACCTTC.

This clonotype rates as medium-sized (0.01 to 0.1%). The chain links TRBV12-3 or TRBV12-4 to TRBJ1-1; D is unresolved. The CDR3 contains 13 residues. With 3 bases removed from V and 1 base from J, the gap between germline ends came to 6 bases. In nucleotides, the CDR3 is TGTGCCAGCAGTTTTTCGGGGAACACTGAAGCTTTCTTT. This gives the protein CASSFSGNTEAFF.

This clonotype was recorded at least ten times. The CDR3 DNA reads as TGCAGCGTTGATGCTGGGGCCGAGCAGTACTTC. It yields the protein CSVDAGAEQYF. The chain couples TRBV29-1 to TRBJ2-7, with TRBD1 as a possible D gene (5 bases). This CDR3 spans 11 amino acids. V shed 3 bases and J shed 6 bases, with 9 bases lying between them. Germline CDR1 is SQVTM and CDR2 is ANQGSEA.

In this sample, this clonotype turned up a few times. This chain connects TRBV6-5 to TRBJ2-7; the D gene is possibly TRBD1 (5 bases). The length of the CDR3 is 14 residues. Germline V gene lookup returns CDR1 MNHEY and CDR2 SVGAGI. The germline V and J ends were trimmed by 2 bases and 2 bases, with 10 bases remaining between them. The DNA of the CDR3 is TGTGCCAGCAGTTACCCGACAGAAACCTACGAGCAGTACTTC. Its protein product is CASSYPTETYEQYF.